The rows below give T cell receptor beta chains drawn from one sample of a study of cytomegalovirus exposure and HLA in healthy donors. The method was immunoSEQ multiplex PCR; TCRdb's version includes in-frame clones alone and lacks a portion of them. The sample includes 95,000 to 150,000 clones, 75% to 90% seen only once; the top ten take 2.1%. Sequenced material: PBMCs. These receptor sequences come from a man aged 25-45 years in good health and CMV-seronegative. Each CDR3 is given with its conserved first and last residue.

V gene: TRBV7-6; CDR3 protein: CASSPTGTDLFTDTQYF
V gene: TRBV7-8; CDR3 protein: CASSPGQGATDTQYF
V gene: TRBV7-2; CDR3 protein: CASSLAPTGNSYEQYF
V gene: TRBV28; CDR3 protein: CASSLVGQRYEQYF
V gene: TRBV2; CDR3 protein: CASSTGNLGNQPQHF
V gene: TRBV28; CDR3 protein: CASSSVSSSGGPTDTQYF
V gene: TRBV6-1; CDR3 protein: CASSALAGALGEQYF
V gene: TRBV11-2; CDR3 protein: CASSSYRGSYEQYF
V gene: TRBV6-1; CDR3 protein: CASSIDSHPGNTIYF
V gene: TRBV28; CDR3 protein: CASTTGQRGYNEQFF
V gene: TRBV7-8; CDR3 protein: CASSLGTSGRYNEQFF
V gene: TRBV28; CDR3 protein: CASSRGLARSTDTQYF
V gene: TRBV28; CDR3 protein: CASSFQGTGATDTQYF
V gene: TRBV19; CDR3 protein: CASKEAGTGLWQPQHF
V gene: TRBV7-8; CDR3 protein: CASSQGADNEQFF
V gene: TRBV27; CDR3 protein: CASSLSRGPLTYEQYF
V gene: TRBV27; CDR3 protein: CASRSSYRGGYYEQYF
V gene: TRBV7-9; CDR3 protein: CAFRGASGGRAYEQYF
V gene: TRBV27; CDR3 protein: CASSQQTGQGVYEQYF
V gene: TRBV7-9; CDR3 protein: CASSLGGVDNEKLFF
V gene: TRBV28; CDR3 protein: CASSYTLSVRTEAFF
V gene: TRBV5-1; CDR3 protein: CASSSGTVSYNEQFF
V gene: TRBV7-9; CDR3 protein: CASRSTSGGYFRDTQYF
V gene: TRBV19; CDR3 protein: CASSIVRGSSYNSPLHF
V gene: TRBV5-5; CDR3 protein: CASSLAPLYNSPLHF
V gene: TRBV19; CDR3 protein: CASTAGVSNYGYTF
V gene: TRBV19; CDR3 protein: CASRGDLISPQHF
V gene: TRBV7-2; CDR3 protein: CASSSGQGNNSPLHF
V gene: TRBV28; CDR3 protein: CASSLGRVEKLFF
V gene: TRBV2; CDR3 protein: CASSRDILYEQYF
V gene: TRBV5-1; CDR3 protein: CASSPRTGSSGANVLTF
V gene: TRBV19; CDR3 protein: CASSIEVGAEAFF
V gene: TRBV5-6; CDR3 protein: CASSSLFSGANGLTF
V gene: TRBV4-1; CDR3 protein: CASRGTGGADTEAFF
V gene: TRBV2; CDR3 protein: CASSFRTENYGYTF
V gene: TRBV19; CDR3 protein: CASSIDHSRGEQFF